This is a list of T cell receptor beta chains from one sample in a study of OX40 agonist ivuxolimab in advanced cancers. Libraries were prepared by immunoSEQ multiplex PCR; TCRdb keeps only in-frame clonotypes and omits some of them. The table includes 50,000 or so clones, about 79% detected once. The sequenced sample was CD4+ or CD8+ T cells sorted from blood, obtained in a trial of the OX40 agonist ivuxolimab. Receptor source: an adult with an advanced solid tumor such as melanoma, head and neck, liver or kidney cancer. Both conserved end residues are part of each CDR3. The D gene is left open where the match is weak.

D: NA
J: TRBJ1-1
V: TRBV7-2
CDR3: CASSPRDNTEAFF

D: NA
J: TRBJ2-3
V: TRBV18
CDR3: CASSPVSAGASPDTQYF

D: NA
J: TRBJ1-4
V: TRBV5-1
CDR3: CASSLAGDGSEKLFF

D: NA
J: TRBJ2-1
V: TRBV7-3
CDR3: CASSLAGTFTGNEQFF

D: NA
J: TRBJ1-1
V: TRBV19
CDR3: CASSIGGANTEAFF

D: NA
J: TRBJ2-3
V: TRBV18
CDR3: CASSLETESTDTQYF

D: TRBD1
J: TRBJ1-3
V: TRBV19
CDR3: CASYDRGAGNTIYF

D: TRBD1
J: TRBJ2-3
V: TRBV10-2
CDR3: CASNTGGSEDTQYF

D: NA
J: TRBJ2-7
V: TRBV11-2
CDR3: CASSLMLGTSIYEQYF

D: NA
J: TRBJ1-1
V: TRBV4-1
CDR3: CASSQDRRRKGPEAFF

D: TRBD2
J: TRBJ2-3
V: TRBV7-2
CDR3: CASSLESSGADTQYF

D: NA
J: TRBJ2-5
V: TRBV7-2
CDR3: CASSSQLGPPETQYF

D: NA
J: TRBJ1-1
V: TRBV9
CDR3: CASSVGRSPGDTEAFF

D: TRBD2
J: TRBJ2-1
V: TRBV15
CDR3: CATSRDRTSGSFNEQFF

D: NA
J: TRBJ2-2
V: TRBV6-5
CDR3: CASRRLANTGELFF

D: NA
J: TRBJ2-7
V: TRBV6-5
CDR3: CASSSDVYEQYF

D: NA
J: TRBJ1-1
V: TRBV5-1
CDR3: CASSYSGDTEAFF

D: TRBD2
J: TRBJ2-7
V: TRBV10-3
CDR3: CAISGGLAGDEQYF

D: TRBD1
J: NA
V: TRBV4-3
CDR3: CASSQGQGASYEQYF

D: TRBD2
J: TRBJ2-1
V: TRBV7-2
CDR3: CASSLGRWGGVNEQFF

D: NA
J: TRBJ2-3
V: TRBV4-3
CDR3: CASSQDPRDTQYF

D: TRBD1
J: TRBJ2-7
V: TRBV19
CDR3: CASSQGQLSYEQYF

D: NA
J: TRBJ2-7
V: TRBV4-2
CDR3: CASSQGGLAEGYEQYF

D: TRBD1
J: TRBJ2-1
V: TRBV9
CDR3: CASSDPGGGSHEQFF

D: NA
J: TRBJ2-7
V: TRBV5-6
CDR3: CASSPPPGAGEQYF

D: TRBD1
J: TRBJ2-3
V: TRBV2
CDR3: CASRPGQGMADTQYF

D: TRBD1
J: TRBJ1-3
V: TRBV30
CDR3: CAWSVRRPGGLHTIYF

D: NA
J: TRBJ2-7
V: TRBV11-2
CDR3: CASSLGGGSYEQYF

D: TRBD2
J: TRBJ2-1
V: TRBV4-2
CDR3: CASRHVGGRTHYNEQFF

D: NA
J: TRBJ2-2
V: TRBV18
CDR3: CASSSNTGELFF

D: TRBD2
J: TRBJ2-2
V: TRBV9
CDR3: CASSVERTSGGELFF

D: NA
J: TRBJ2-5
V: TRBV7-6
CDR3: CASSLSTPISQETQYF

D: NA
J: TRBJ2-7
V: TRBV27
CDR3: CASSSHSGSYEQYF

D: TRBD1
J: TRBJ1-2
V: TRBV4-3
CDR3: CASSQDFVGQQGYTF

D: TRBD2
J: TRBJ2-1
V: TRBV11-3
CDR3: CASSASGGAGNEQFF

D: NA
J: TRBJ2-1
V: TRBV5-1
CDR3: CASSPIGGHEQFF

D: NA
J: TRBJ2-1
V: TRBV11-3
CDR3: CASSLRLGSEQFF

D: TRBD2
J: TRBJ2-3
V: TRBV7-2
CDR3: CASINSGPAGLAGDTQYF

D: NA
J: TRBJ2-5
V: TRBV5-1
CDR3: CASSLGFLPVQETQYF

D: NA
J: TRBJ2-4
V: TRBV7-2
CDR3: CASSLAMGAGPSDLAKNIQYF

D: TRBD2
J: TRBJ2-1
V: TRBV10-1
CDR3: CASRAGGRTSGSYNEQFF

D: NA
J: TRBJ2-7
V: TRBV5-4
CDR3: CASSLVRGGEQYF

D: NA
J: TRBJ2-7
V: TRBV11-3
CDR3: CASSLKGHEQYF

D: NA
J: TRBJ2-1
V: TRBV19
CDR3: CASSPDGEQFF

D: NA
J: TRBJ2-7
V: TRBV30
CDR3: CAWRKNNLVPLYEQYF

D: NA
J: TRBJ1-2
V: TRBV18
CDR3: CASSPPGFEPSYGYTF

D: NA
J: TRBJ1-6
V: TRBV4-1
CDR3: CASSQDLGRSPLHF

D: NA
J: TRBJ2-1
V: TRBV4-3
CDR3: CASSQETEGEQFF

D: TRBD1
J: TRBJ1-4
V: TRBV7-6
CDR3: CASSFTPGTGRATNEKLFF